The rows below give T cell receptor beta chains drawn from one sample of a study of blood T cell repertoires in COVID-19. The repertoire was sequenced with immunoSEQ multiplex PCR; TCRdb's copy has only in-frame clones and lacks some. The profile covers 250,000 to 350,000 clones, with approximately 86% appearing a single time and 4.1% taken by the ten largest. The sample consisted of peripheral blood. The receptors here all came from a woman aged 45-60 years with active or convalescent COVID-19. Both conserved end residues are part of each CDR3. The order of the fields is J gene, V gene, D gene, clone size, CDR3 protein, CDR3 DNA. D genes are given only for firm matches. Clone size appears in some rows only: once, few, many, or a class for an expanded clone.

TRBJ1-2 | TRBV7-3 | TRBD1 | . | CASSLTGTGDNYGYTF | TGTGCCAGCAGCTTAACAGGAACAGGGGATAACTATGGCTACACCTTC
TRBJ1-2 | TRBV5-6 | . | . | CASSLSPNTVSNYGYTF | TGTGCCAGCAGCTTGTCCCCGAATACGGTGTCTAACTATGGCTACACCTTC
TRBJ2-2 | TRBV5-4 | TRBD1 | . | CATRITGATGELFF | TGTGCCACCCGTATAACAGGGGCCACCGGGGAGCTGTTTTTT
TRBJ1-3 | TRBV6-5 | TRBD1 | . | CASRQNRGSGNTIYF | TGTGCCAGCAGACAAAACAGGGGCTCTGGAAACACCATATATTTT
TRBJ1-5 | TRBV28 | . | . | CASSLSGVQPQHF | TGTGCCAGCAGTTTATCAGGGGTTCAGCCCCAGCATTTT
TRBJ2-7 | TRBV11-2 | TRBD2 | . | CASSFGAQGGRNYEQYF | TGTGCCAGCAGCTTTGGGGCCCAGGGCGGGAGGAACTACGAGCAGTACTTC
TRBJ1-6 | TRBV12-2 | . | few | CASRLDPQGSSYNSPLHF | TGTGCAAGTCGCTTAGATCCCCAAGGGAGCTCCTATAATTCACCCCTCCACTTT
TRBJ2-5 | TRBV29-1 | TRBD2 | . | CSLGLDDETQYF | TGCAGCCTGGGACTAGATGACGAGACCCAGTACTTC
TRBJ2-5 | TRBV3-1/TRBV3-2 | TRBD1 | . | CASSHGLAGTGDF | TGTGCCAGCAGCCACGGGTTAGCCGGGACAGGGGACTTC
TRBJ1-1 | TRBV6-5 | . | . | CASLATGRTEAFF | TGTGCCAGCTTGGCAACAGGTCGAACTGAAGCTTTCTTT
TRBJ2-2 | TRBV7-9 | TRBD1 | . | CASNPGTGDTGELFF | TGTGCCAGCAACCCCGGGACAGGGGACACCGGGGAGCTGTTTTTT
TRBJ2-1 | TRBV13 | . | . | CASSFDGSGASEQFF | TGTGCCAGCAGCTTCGACGGGAGTGGGGCAAGTGAGCAGTTCTTC
TRBJ2-1 | TRBV3-1/TRBV3-2 | . | . | CASSQDVASSSYNEQFF | TGTGCCAGCAGCCAAGATGTGGCCTCTAGCTCCTACAATGAGCAGTTCTTC
TRBJ1-5 | TRBV14 | . | . | CASSLFGGQPQHF | TGTGCCAGCAGCCTTTTCGGGGGGCAGCCCCAGCATTTT
TRBJ1-3 | TRBV2 | . | . | CASNNDRVGNTIYF | TGTGCCAGCAACAACGACAGAGTGGGAAACACCATATATTTT
TRBJ1-6 | TRBV14 | . | . | CASSHRGGSSYNSPLHF | TGTGCCAGCAGCCACCGGGGGGGAAGCTCCTATAATTCACCCCTCCACTTT
TRBJ1-1 | TRBV2 | . | . | CASSETGLGIGTEAFF | TGTGCCAGCAGTGAAACGGGTCTCGGCATTGGGACTGAAGCTTTCTTT
TRBJ2-3 | TRBV19 | . | . | CASSSSGLSTDTQYF | TGTGCCAGTAGTTCCTCTGGGCTTAGCACAGATACGCAGTATTTT
TRBJ2-1 | TRBV11-2 | . | . | CASSLVTSGQEQFF | TGTGCCAGCAGCTTAGTAACCTCGGGACAAGAGCAGTTCTTC
TRBJ2-7 | TRBV28 | . | . | CASSRGLAGAALNLYEQYF | TGTGCCAGCAGTCGAGGGTTGGCAGGGGCCGCTCTTAACCTTTACGAGCAGTACTTC
TRBJ2-3 | TRBV11-2 | . | . | CASSFHSIPGDTQYF | TGTGCCAGCAGCTTTCACTCAATACCCGGGGATACGCAGTATTTT
TRBJ1-6 | TRBV3-1/TRBV3-2 | . | . | CASSQGGRSSPLHF | TGTGCCAGCAGCCAAGGGGGGAGGAGCTCACCCCTCCACTTT
TRBJ1-4 | TRBV11-2 | . | . | CASSLDPGGEKLFF | TGTGCCAGCAGCTTAGATCCCGGGGGGGAAAAACTGTTTTTT
TRBJ2-6 | TRBV19 | . | . | CASSIGGNLGRTGANVLTF | TGTGCCAGTAGTATTGGGGGGAATCTGGGACGGACTGGGGCCAACGTCCTGACTTTC
TRBJ2-1 | TRBV10-2 | TRBD2 | once | CASRRTSGRESPYNEQFF | TGCGCCAGCAGAAGGACTAGCGGGAGGGAATCCCCCTACAATGAGCAGTTCTTC
TRBJ2-5 | TRBV27 | TRBD2 | . | CASSLLGGETQYF | TGTGCCAGCAGTTTGTTGGGGGGGGAGACCCAGTACTTC
TRBJ1-3 | TRBV5-4 | . | . | CASSFGSTGNTIYF | TGTGCCAGCAGCTTCGGGAGTACTGGAAACACCATATATTTT
TRBJ1-5 | TRBV7-9 | . | . | CASSLVAGEGQPQHF | TGTGCCAGCAGCTTAGTGGCAGGGGAGGGACAGCCCCAGCATTTT
TRBJ2-2 | TRBV7-8 | TRBD2 | . | CASSPGLARTGELFF | TGTGCCAGCAGCCCGGGACTAGCGAGAACCGGGGAGCTGTTTTTT
TRBJ1-1 | TRBV19 | . | . | CASSMSLPSDTEAFF | TGTGCCAGTAGTATGTCACTTCCCTCGGACACTGAAGCTTTCTTT
TRBJ1-2 | TRBV27 | TRBD1 | . | CASSSGGRGYGYTF | TGTGCCAGCAGCTCAGGGGGCCGTGGCTATGGCTACACCTTC
TRBJ1-3 | TRBV7-6 | TRBD1 | once | CASSLGQGMAGNTIYF | TGTGCCAGCAGCCTGGGACAGGGAATGGCTGGAAACACCATATATTTT
TRBJ1-4 | TRBV4-1 | TRBD1 | . | CASRPTGPREKLFF | TGCGCCAGCAGGCCGACAGGGCCGAGGGAAAAACTGTTTTTT
TRBJ2-2 | TRBV13 | . | . | CASSLVGPLTNTGELFF | TGTGCCAGCAGCTTAGTGGGGCCCCTCACGAACACCGGGGAGCTGTTTTTT
TRBJ2-7 | TRBV5-1 | TRBD1 | . | CASSSGTGWDEQYF | TGCGCCAGCAGCTCCGGGACAGGGTGGGACGAGCAGTACTTC
TRBJ1-5 | TRBV7-2 | . | . | CASSLDLSNQPQHF | TGTGCCAGCAGCTTAGATCTAAGCAATCAGCCCCAGCATTTT